The TCR beta chain described here comes from a study of CXCR3-negative and CXCR3-positive naive CD8 T cells. Notes on the study in general: The study inferred TCR strength from TRB CDR3 properties and found comparable surface CD5 between naive subsets.

Within the CD8+ T cell compartment, naive cells were CD45RO-CCR7+CD27+CD95-. With UMI labels, 5' RACE was used to prepare the TRB cDNA libraries. TCRdb re-called the 5' RACE reads; every CDR3 protein appears as one record, without DNA. This sample contains around 140,000 distinct CDR3 sequences. In regard to this clonotype: The antigen is not known.

This CDR3 has 14 residues. The germline gives CDR1 MNHEY, CDR2 SMNVEV (reference sequence). Specimen: naive CXCR3- CD8+ T cells from blood. Subset in this sample: CD45RO-CCR7+CD27+CD95- naive CD8+ T cells lacking CXCR3 (TNR3-). The clonotype was recovered from a human donor in good health. Some clones in this sample may be carry-over from other donors' samples. The V and J genes are TRBV27 and TRBJ2-1; TCRdb gives TRBD1 as the D gene, but with no DNA this cannot be confirmed. The chain's CDR3 is CASRRGQENNEQFF.